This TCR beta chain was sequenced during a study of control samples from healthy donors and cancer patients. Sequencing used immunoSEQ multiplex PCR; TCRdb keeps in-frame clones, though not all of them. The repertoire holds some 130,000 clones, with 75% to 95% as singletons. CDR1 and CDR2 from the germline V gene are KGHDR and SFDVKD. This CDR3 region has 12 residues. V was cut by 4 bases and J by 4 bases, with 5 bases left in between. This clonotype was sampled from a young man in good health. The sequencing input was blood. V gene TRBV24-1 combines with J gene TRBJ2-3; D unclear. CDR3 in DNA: TGTGCCACCAGTGAGGCCCCAGATACGCAGTATTTT. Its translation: CATSEAPDTQYF.